This entry is about one T cell receptor (beta chain). This record belongs to a study of T cell responses to AZD1222 COVID-19 vaccine. Study-wide context: Second-dose recipients at about 4 or about 12 weeks were treated as one pooled group.

CDR1 and CDR2 from the germline V gene are MNHEY and SMNVEV (reference sequence). Losses at the gene ends were 5 bases for V and 6 bases for J; bases not matched to a gene: 14. The CDR3 has 17 amino acids. The data were produced by immunoSEQ multiplex PCR, yet TCRdb's version contains in-frame clones alone and is incomplete. The sample yields some 130,000 clones, over 85% seen once. The TCR comes from an adult in good health. The chain has TRBV27 and TRBJ2-1; 9 bases line up with TRBD2. The sample consisted of peripheral blood, taken on day 0 of AZD1222 vaccination. CDR3 loop: CASSPLGLAFVGNEQFF. For the CDR3, the DNA is TGTGCCAGCAGTCCCCTCGGACTAGCGTTCGTAGGCAATGAGCAGTTCTTC.